Following are 15 T cell receptor beta chains from one sample sequenced in a study of cytomegalovirus exposure and HLA in healthy donors. PCR employed 60 Vbeta and 13 Jbeta primers. Sequencing was performed with immunoSEQ multiplex PCR; in TCRdb, only in-frame clones are kept and a portion is missing. The table has 120,000 or so clones, 80% seen once; the top ten hold around 10%. The sequenced sample was PBMCs. The receptors derive from a man aged 25-40 years in good health and CMV-seropositive.

The chain is built from TRBV6-6 and TRBJ1-3; 7 nucleotides line up with TRBD1. The CDR3 has 16 residues. In germline, CDR1 is MNHNY, CDR2 SVGAGI (reference sequence). With V trimmed by 7 bases and J by 0 bases, 9 bases remained unmatched. Written as DNA, the CDR3 is TGTGCCAGCACCGACACCGGGACAGCCTCTGGAAACACCATATATTTT. Amino acid sequence: CASTDTGTASGNTIYF.

V gene TRBV19 combines with J gene TRBJ2-7; 8 nucleotides agree with TRBD1. Trimming cost V 10 bases and J 7 bases; bases outside gene matches: 9. The CDR3 contains 12 residues. Germline lookup yields CDR1 LNHDA and CDR2 SQIVND (reference sequence). CDR3 coding DNA: TGTGCCACTAGGACAGGGCTTGGAGAGCAGTACTTC. Encoded protein: CATRTGLGEQYF.

This sequence joins TRBV10-3 and TRBJ1-2; D ambiguous. The length of the CDR3 is 16 residues. Germline values: CDR1 ENHRY, CDR2 SYGVKD. V was clipped by 0 bases and J by 4 bases, with 15 bases between them. The CDR3 DNA reads as TGTGCCATCAGTGAGTCGGCAGGCGGAGGGCCCTATGGCTACACCTTC. This gives the protein CAISESAGGGPYGYTF.

V is TRBV6-5 and J is TRBJ1-1; D remains ambiguous. The CDR3 extends over 12 amino acids. CDR1 is MNHEY and CDR2 is SVGAGI in the germline V gene. V was pared by 5 bases and J by 8 bases, with 12 bases between. The CDR3 nucleotides read TGTGCCAGCAGTGACGAGGGTATAGAAGCTTTCTTT. It specifies CASSDEGIEAFF.

This clone was recorded only once. The rearrangement uses TRBV7-6 and TRBJ2-1, with 13 bases matching TRBD2. There are 16 residues in the CDR3. V lost 5 bases, J lost 4 bases, and 5 bases stayed unmatched. From germline, CDR1 is SGHVS and CDR2 FNYEAQ. This CDR3 reads CASSLRLAGGYNEQFF. The CDR3, as DNA: TGTGCCAGCAGCCTACGACTAGCGGGGGGTTACAATGAGCAGTTCTTC.

V gene TRBV4-1 combines with J gene TRBJ1-1, with D possibly TRBD1 on 6 matching bases. V was pared by 3 bases and J by 2 bases, with 16 bases between. The CDR3 spans 16 residues. Germline values: CDR1 MGHRA, CDR2 YSYEKL. The CDR3 nucleotides read TGCGCCAGCAGCCAGACCGGGACACTTTTAAACACTGAAGCTTTCTTT. Protein sequence: CASSQTGTLLNTEAFF.

The gene calls are TRBV29-1 and TRBJ2-2; 8 bases agree with TRBD2. The ends lost 5 bases at V and 5 bases at J; junction bases unmatched: 7. Germline V gene sequence: CDR1 SQVTM, CDR2 ANQGSEA. This CDR3 spans 14 amino acids. Here the CDR3 DNA reads TGCAGCGTTCGGACTAGCAGGGGAACCGGGGAGCTGTTTTTT. As protein: CSVRTSRGTGELFF.

The chain uses TRBV7-3 and TRBJ2-3; TRBD1 is a possible D gene (5 bases). Trimming pared 2 bases from V and 4 bases from J, leaving 7 bases between. CDR3 size: 13 residues. Germline V gene lookup returns CDR1 SGHTA and CDR2 FQGTGA. Here the CDR3 reads CASSLDRPDTQYF. The CDR3 DNA follows: TGTGCCAGCAGCTTAGACAGACCAGATACGCAGTATTTT. The full variable domain, with the rest looked up from reference TRBV7-3 and TRBJ2-3, is GAGVSQTPSNKVTEKGKYVELRCDPISGHTALYWYRQSLGQGPEFLIYFQGTGAADDSGLPNDRFFAVRPEGSVSTLKIQRTERGDSAVYLCASSLDRPDTQYFGPGTRLTVL.

The J gene is TRBJ1-1, the V gene TRBV11-2; 9 bases align to TRBD1. J lost 5 bases, V lost 4 bases, and 8 bases had no gene match. Germline V gives CDR1 SGHAT, CDR2 FQNNGV. The CDR3 sequence is 15 residues long. Here the CDR3 reads CASSWPGQGVTEAFF. In DNA form, the CDR3 reads TGTGCCAGCAGCTGGCCGGGACAGGGTGTTACTGAAGCTTTCTTT.

The chain uses TRBV4-2 and TRBJ1-1; D is uncertain. Trimming shortened V by 8 bases and J by 0 bases, and 7 bases separated the two germline ends. The germline gives CDR1 LGHNA, CDR2 YNFKEQ. This CDR3 has 12 residues. The CDR3 DNA is TGTGCCAGCTCTGTTCTGAACACTGAAGCTTTCTTT. This codes for CASSVLNTEAFF.

The chain joins TRBV12-5 to TRBJ2-7, with a tentative D call TRBD1 (7 bases). There are 12 residues in the CDR3. V was shortened by 8 bases and J by 7 bases, with 15 bases between the two germline ends. Germline assignment: CDR1 LGHNT and CDR2 FRNRAP. CDR3 coding DNA: TGTGCTAGTTGTGAGGGGGCGGGGGAGCAGTACTTC. Protein sequence: CASCEGAGEQYF.

The rearrangement links TRBV7-3 to TRBJ2-2, with D possibly being TRBD1 (6 bases). V was clipped by 1 base and J by 7 bases, with 13 bases between them. CDR3 length: 15 residues. Per the germline V gene, CDR1 is SGHTA and CDR2 is FQGTGA. CDR3 DNA: TGTGCCAGCAGCTTAATGGCAGGGGTTGGCGGGGAGCTGTTTTTT. Translated, it gives CASSLMAGVGGELFF.

This chain links TRBV4-1 with TRBJ1-3; no clear D gene. There are 17 residues in the CDR3. Between the trimmed V and J ends, which lost 1 base and 0 bases, there was a span of 13 bases. Germline CDR1 and CDR2: MGHRA and YSYEKL. In nucleotides, the CDR3 is TGCGCCAGCAGCCAAGCCGGGGTCTCCAGCTCTGGAAACACCATATATTTT. The encoded protein is CASSQAGVSSSGNTIYF.

This chain uses TRBV25-1 with TRBJ1-2, with unresolved D. Germline V gene data show CDR1 as MGHDK and CDR2 as SYGVNS. This CDR3 contains 12 residues. The V end lost 4 bases, the J end lost 5 bases, and 8 bases lay between the germline ends. CDR3 region: CASSGELYGYTF. The CDR3 nucleotides are TGTGCCAGCAGTGGTGAGCTATATGGCTACACCTTC.

This chain connects TRBV6-1 to TRBJ1-1; 9 bases match TRBD1. The length of the CDR3 is 13 residues. Germline V CDR1 and CDR2: MNHNS, SASEGT. Trimming cost V 3 bases and J 11 bases; bases outside gene matches: 7. CDR3 loop: CASSDRGQGRAFF. CDR3 bases: TGTGCCAGCAGTGACAGGGGACAGGGTCGTGCTTTCTTT.